This T cell receptor beta chain appears in the sequencing data of a study of blood T cell repertoires in COVID-19. Study details: Italy, Spain and the United States were the sources of the convalescent and acute COVID-19 samples. Sources were T cells, B-cell-depleted T cells, or PBMCs; the material itself was cDNA or gDNA.

Per the authors' pipeline: Amplification of reference gene primers provided the estimated nucleated cell counts. TCRdb's copy holds only in-frame clones and misses some; the assay was immunoSEQ multiplex PCR. D and trimming were read from the DNA, whereas the V and J calls and clone size are those reported in that table. This table holds about 190,000 clones, approximately 84% found once. Individuals drawn from some 25 US areas were roughly 18 to 95 years old. This CDR3 region has 16 residues. The junction had 4 bases not matched to a gene; V was cut back by 0 bases and J by 6 bases. Germline values: CDR1 SGHTA, CDR2 FQGNSA.

The chain carries TRBV7-2 and TRBJ2-3, with 12 positions matching TRBD2. The clonotype comes from a woman aged 30 to 39 who had recovered from COVID-19. The sequencing input was PBMCs or T cells enriched from blood (not recorded which). CDR3 in amino acids: CASSLAASGRVDTQYF. CDR3 nucleotide sequence: TGTGCCAGCAGCTTAGCCGCTAGCGGGAGGGTCGATACGCAGTATTTT.